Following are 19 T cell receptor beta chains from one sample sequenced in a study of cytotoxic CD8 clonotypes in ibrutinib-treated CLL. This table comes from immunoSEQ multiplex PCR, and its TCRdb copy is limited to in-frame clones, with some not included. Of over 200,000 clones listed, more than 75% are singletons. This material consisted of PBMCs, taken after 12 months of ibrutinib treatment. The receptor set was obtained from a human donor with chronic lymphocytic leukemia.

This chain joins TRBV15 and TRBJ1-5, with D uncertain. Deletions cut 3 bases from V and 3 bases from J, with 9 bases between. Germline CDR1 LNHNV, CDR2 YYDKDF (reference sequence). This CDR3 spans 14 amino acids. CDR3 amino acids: CATSSRQTNQPQHF. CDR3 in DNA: TGTGCCACCAGCAGTAGGCAGACCAATCAGCCCCAGCATTTT.

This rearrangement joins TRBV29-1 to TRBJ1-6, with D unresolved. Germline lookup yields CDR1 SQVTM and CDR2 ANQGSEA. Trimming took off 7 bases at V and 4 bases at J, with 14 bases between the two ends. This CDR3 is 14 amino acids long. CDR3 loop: CSAVGRSYNSPLHF. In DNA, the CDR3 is TGCAGCGCTGTCGGGCGGTCGTATAATTCACCCCTCCACTTT.

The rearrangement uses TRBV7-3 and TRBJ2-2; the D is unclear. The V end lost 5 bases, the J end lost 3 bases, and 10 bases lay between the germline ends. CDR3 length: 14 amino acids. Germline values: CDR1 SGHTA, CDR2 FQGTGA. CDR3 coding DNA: TGTGCCAGCAGCCCTGGTCGGGACACCGGGGAGCTGTTTTTT. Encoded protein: CASSPGRDTGELFF.

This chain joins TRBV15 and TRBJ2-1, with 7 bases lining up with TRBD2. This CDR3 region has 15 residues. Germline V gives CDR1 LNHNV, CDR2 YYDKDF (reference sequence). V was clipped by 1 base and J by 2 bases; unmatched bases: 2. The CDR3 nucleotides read TGTGCCACCAGCAGAGCGGGAGGCACCTACAATGAGCAGTTCTTC. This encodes CATSRAGGTYNEQFF.

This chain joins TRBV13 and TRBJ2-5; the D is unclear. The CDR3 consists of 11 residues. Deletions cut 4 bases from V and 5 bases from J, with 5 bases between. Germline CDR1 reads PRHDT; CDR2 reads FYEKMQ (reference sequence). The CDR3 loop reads CASSSSETQYF. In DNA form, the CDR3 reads TGTGCCAGCAGCTCCTCGGAGACCCAGTACTTC.

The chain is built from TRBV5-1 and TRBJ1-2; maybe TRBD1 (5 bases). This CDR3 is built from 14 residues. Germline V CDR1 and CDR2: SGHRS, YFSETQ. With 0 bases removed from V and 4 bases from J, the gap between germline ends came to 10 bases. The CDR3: CASSLGDGTYGYTF. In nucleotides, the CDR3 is TGCGCCAGCAGCTTGGGGGACGGCACCTATGGCTACACCTTC.

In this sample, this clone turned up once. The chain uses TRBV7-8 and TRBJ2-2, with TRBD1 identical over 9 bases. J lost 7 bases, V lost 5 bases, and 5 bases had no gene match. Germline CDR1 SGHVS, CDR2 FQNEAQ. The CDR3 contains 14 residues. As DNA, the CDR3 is TGTGCCAGCAGCCCACAGGGGGCGGGCGGGGAGCTGTTTTTT. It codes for CASSPQGAGGELFF.

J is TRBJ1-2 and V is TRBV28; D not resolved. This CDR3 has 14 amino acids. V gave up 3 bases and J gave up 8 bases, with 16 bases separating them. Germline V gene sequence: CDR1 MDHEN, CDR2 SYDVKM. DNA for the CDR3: TGTGCCAGCAGTTTGCAGGTTCAGTCCGGCGGCTACACCTTC. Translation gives CASSLQVQSGGYTF.

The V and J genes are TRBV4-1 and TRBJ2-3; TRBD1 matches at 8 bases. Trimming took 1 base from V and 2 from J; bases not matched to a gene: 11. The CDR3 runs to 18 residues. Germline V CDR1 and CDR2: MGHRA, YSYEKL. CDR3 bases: TGCGCCAGCAGCCAAGGGGCAGGGGGCGAAGGGGTCACAGATACGCAGTATTTT. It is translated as CASSQGAGGEGVTDTQYF.

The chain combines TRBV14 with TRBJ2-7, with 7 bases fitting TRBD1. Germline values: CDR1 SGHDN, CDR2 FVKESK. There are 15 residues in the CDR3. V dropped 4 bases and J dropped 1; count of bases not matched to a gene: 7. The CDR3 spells CASSPINRGSYEQYF. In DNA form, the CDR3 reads TGTGCCAGCAGCCCTATCAACAGGGGATCCTACGAGCAGTACTTC.

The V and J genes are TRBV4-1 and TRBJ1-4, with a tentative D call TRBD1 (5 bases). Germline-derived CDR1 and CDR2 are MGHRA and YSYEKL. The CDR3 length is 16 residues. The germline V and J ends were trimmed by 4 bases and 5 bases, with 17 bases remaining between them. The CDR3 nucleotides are TGCGCCAGCAGCCCAGTTCCCGACAGAGCAAATGAAAAACTGTTTTTT. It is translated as CASSPVPDRANEKLFF.

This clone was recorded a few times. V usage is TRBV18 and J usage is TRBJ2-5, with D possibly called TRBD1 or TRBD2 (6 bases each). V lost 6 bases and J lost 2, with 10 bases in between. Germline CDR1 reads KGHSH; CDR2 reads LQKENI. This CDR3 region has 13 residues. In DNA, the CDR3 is TGTGCCAGCTCGCGGGACACGCAAGAGACCCAGTACTTC. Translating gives CASSRDTQETQYF.

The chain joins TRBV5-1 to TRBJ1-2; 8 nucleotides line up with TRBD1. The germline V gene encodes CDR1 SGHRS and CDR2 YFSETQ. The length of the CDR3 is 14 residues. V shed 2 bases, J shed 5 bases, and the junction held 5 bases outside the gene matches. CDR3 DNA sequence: TGCGCCAGCAGCTTATCGACAGGGGATTATGGCTACACCTTC. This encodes CASSLSTGDYGYTF.

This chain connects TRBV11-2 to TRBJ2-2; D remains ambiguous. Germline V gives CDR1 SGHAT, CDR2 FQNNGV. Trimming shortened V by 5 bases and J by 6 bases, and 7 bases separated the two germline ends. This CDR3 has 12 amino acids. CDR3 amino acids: CASSPLSGELFF. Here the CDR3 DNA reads TGTGCCAGCAGCCCGCTATCCGGGGAGCTGTTTTTT.

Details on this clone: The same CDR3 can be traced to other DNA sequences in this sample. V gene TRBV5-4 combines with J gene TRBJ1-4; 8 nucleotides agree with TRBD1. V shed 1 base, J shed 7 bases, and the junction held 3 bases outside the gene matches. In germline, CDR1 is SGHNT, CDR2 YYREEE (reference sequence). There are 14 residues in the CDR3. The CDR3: CASSLQGAVEKLFF. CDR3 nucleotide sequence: TGTGCCAGCAGCTTGCAGGGGGCGGTTGAAAAACTGTTTTTT.

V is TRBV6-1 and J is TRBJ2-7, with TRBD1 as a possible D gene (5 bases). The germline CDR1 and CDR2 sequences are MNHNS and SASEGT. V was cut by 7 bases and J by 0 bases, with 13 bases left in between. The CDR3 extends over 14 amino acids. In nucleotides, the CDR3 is TGTGCCAGCAAAGGGGCCGCAATCTCCTACGAGCAGTACTTC. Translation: CASKGAAISYEQYF.

The DNA for the CDR3 is TGTGCCTGGAGTGGGGACTGGACCTACGAGCAGTACTTC. Residues: CAWSGDWTYEQYF. V and J are TRBV30 and TRBJ2-7; possible D gene TRBD2, 6 bases. In germline, CDR1 is GTSNPN, CDR2 SVGIG (reference sequence). V was clipped by 1 base and J by 2 bases, with 9 bases between them. The CDR3 consists of 13 residues.

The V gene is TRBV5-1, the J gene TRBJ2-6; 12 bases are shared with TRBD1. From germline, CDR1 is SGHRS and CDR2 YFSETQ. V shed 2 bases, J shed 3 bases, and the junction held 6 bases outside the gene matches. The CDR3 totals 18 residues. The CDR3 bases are TGCGCCAGCAGCTTTGGAGGGACAGGGGGCTTTGGGGCCAACGTCCTGACTTTC. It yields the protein CASSFGGTGGFGANVLTF.

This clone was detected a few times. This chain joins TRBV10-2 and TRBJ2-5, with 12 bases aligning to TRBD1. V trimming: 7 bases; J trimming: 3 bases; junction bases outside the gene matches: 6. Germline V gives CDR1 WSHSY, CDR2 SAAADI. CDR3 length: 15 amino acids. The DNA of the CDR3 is TGCGCCAGCAAAGGGACAGGGGGCAGGGAAGAGACCCAGTACTTC. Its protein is CASKGTGGREETQYF.